The 13 T cell receptor beta chains in this list originate from one sample, sequenced in a study of regulatory T cells in long-lasting Graves disease. Time point noted: newly diagnosed GD, antithyroid drugs for less than 3 months. PBMC-derived RNA was used for the TCR library. Both iRepertoire HTBI primers and Arm-PCR of CDR3 regions were used to build the TCR beta libraries. TCRdb called the multiplex PCR reads again in MiXCR, with one record for every CDR3 protein. The sample records 360,000 or so distinct CDR3 sequences, 15% to 20% being singletons. This same sample was also part of a study on T cells in Graves' hyperthyroidism and ophthalmopathy.

Sequencing was performed on peripheral blood mononuclear cells (PBMCs), taken at new diagnosis, from a patient treated with antithyroid drugs. These receptor sequences come from a young woman with Graves disease.

This clonotype was recorded a few times. The chain carries TRBV7-2 and TRBJ2-2, with 7 nucleotides matching TRBD2. The CDR3 extends over 15 amino acids. The germline CDR1 and CDR2 sequences are SGHTA and FQGNSA. J lost 7 bases, V lost 0 bases, and 5 bases had no gene match. This chain's CDR3 is CASSLAGSGYGELFF. CDR3 bases: TGTGCCAGCAGCTTAGCGGGTAGCGGGTACGGGGAGCTGTTTTTT.

This clonotype was counted only a few times. The CDR3 sequence is CASSSTVADTQYF. The DNA of the CDR3 is TGTGCCAGCTCATCCACTGTTGCAGATACGCAGTATTTT. The chain has TRBV18 and TRBJ2-3; D gene uncertain. This CDR3 contains 13 residues. Germline V CDR1 and CDR2: KGHSH, LQKENI. V lost 5 bases to trimming and J lost 4 bases, with 10 bases between them.

This clonotype came up many times. J is TRBJ1-2 and V is TRBV3-1, with 10 positions matching TRBD1. Germline-derived CDR1 and CDR2 are LGHDT and YNNKEL (reference sequence). J lost 8 bases, V lost 7 bases, and 7 bases had no gene match. There are 13 residues in the CDR3. The CDR3, as DNA: TGTGCCAGCACCAGGACAGGGGGAGAAGGCTACACCTTC. This sequence encodes CASTRTGGEGYTF.

This clonotype was counted ten times or more. The chain carries TRBV3-1 and TRBJ2-2; the D gene is possibly TRBD2 (5 bases). V was clipped by 6 bases and J by 6 bases, with 8 bases between them. Germline assignment: CDR1 LGHDT and CDR2 YNNKEL (reference sequence). The CDR3 totals 12 residues. In DNA, the CDR3 is TGTGCCAGCAGGCTAGCTGCCGGGGAGCTGTTTTTT. Translating gives CASRLAAGELFF.

There are a few counts of this clonotype. This chain links TRBV15 with TRBJ1-4; tentatively, D is TRBD1 (5 bases). Germline V gene data show CDR1 as LNHNV and CDR2 as YYDKDF (reference sequence). There are 13 residues in the CDR3. V was clipped by 1 base and J by 16 bases, with 16 bases between them. This CDR3 is CATSRVGEGLKFF. CDR3 bases: TGTGCCACCAGCAGAGTGGGGGAGGGCCTCAAGTTTTTT.

V gene TRBV6-1 combines with J gene TRBJ1-2; 7 bases are a match to TRBD1. Germline CDR1 reads MNHNS; CDR2 reads SASEGT. The CDR3 has 15 residues. Trimming took 6 bases from V and 6 from J; bases not matched to a gene: 13. The chain's CDR3 is CASSPTGQHLDGYTF. CDR3 DNA sequence: TGTGCCAGCAGCCCCACGGGACAGCACTTAGATGGCTACACCTTC.

The table lists this clonotype with many counts. This rearrangement joins TRBV5-5 to TRBJ2-3, with D perhaps TRBD1 or TRBD2 (5 bases each). The CDR3 loop spans 15 amino acids. V was trimmed by 2 bases and J by 4 bases, leaving 14 bases between them. From germline, CDR1 is SGHKS and CDR2 YYEKEE (reference sequence). The CDR3 coding sequence is TGTGCCAGCAGCTTTCCGGGGCGAAACCCAGATACGCAGTATTTT. Protein product: CASSFPGRNPDTQYF.

V gene TRBV3-1 combines with J gene TRBJ1-2; the D gene is possibly TRBD1 (6 bases). The CDR3 covers 14 residues. V lost 8 bases and J 0 bases, leaving 13 bases between the germline ends. Germline loops: CDR1 LGHDT, CDR2 YNNKEL (reference sequence). DNA for the CDR3: TGTGCCAGCCAGGGGCAGTTCTCTAACTATGGCTACACCTTC. Translation: CASQGQFSNYGYTF.

The chain carries TRBV20-1 and TRBJ1-2; D uncertain. V was clipped by 8 bases and J by 4 bases, with 17 bases between them. Germline CDR1 is DFQATT and CDR2 is SNEGSKA (reference sequence). The CDR3 totals 13 residues. The CDR3 nucleotides read TGCAGTACAAAAGCGGGAGAGATCTATGGCTACACCTTC. This sequence encodes CSTKAGEIYGYTF.

This clonotype was recorded many times. V and J are TRBV2 and TRBJ2-1; D unclear. Germline CDR1 and CDR2: SNHLY and FYNNEI. This CDR3 region has 11 residues. V lost 2 bases and J lost 8, with 4 bases in between. CDR3 amino acids: CASSEFYEQFF. The DNA of the CDR3 is TGTGCCAGCAGTGAATTTTATGAGCAGTTCTTC.

This clonotype came up a few times. The chain links TRBV12-3 or TRBV12-4 to TRBJ2-5, with a possible D match to TRBD2 (5 bases). The CDR3 is 17 amino acids. The germline V and J ends were trimmed by 5 bases and 5 bases, with 24 bases remaining between them. DNA for the CDR3: TGTGCCAGCAGTATTGCGGTGACCTACGGCGGGTGGGAGACCCAGTACTTC. It specifies CASSIAVTYGGWETQYF.

This clonotype was observed a few times. It may be a read error: a sequence one base away is much more abundant. This sequence joins TRBV20-1 and TRBJ2-5; a possible D gene is TRBD1 (6 bases). The CDR3 covers 13 residues. Trimming cost V 4 bases and J 3 bases, with 12 bases left between them. Germline V gene lookup returns CDR1 DFQATT and CDR2 SNEGSKA (reference sequence). The CDR3 sequence: CSAKVWTEETQYF. The CDR3 bases are TGCAGTGCTAAAGTTTGGACAGAAGAGACCCAGTACTTC.

This clonotype has only a few counts. The rearrangement links TRBV12-3 or TRBV12-4 to TRBJ1-4; a possible D gene is TRBD1 (6 bases). The CDR3 length is 14 residues. V lost 7 bases to trimming and J lost 3 bases, with 12 bases between them. The CDR3 DNA reads TGTGCCAGCACTGGGGGCGAAGCTAATGAAAAACTGTTTTTT. The encoded protein is CASTGGEANEKLFF.